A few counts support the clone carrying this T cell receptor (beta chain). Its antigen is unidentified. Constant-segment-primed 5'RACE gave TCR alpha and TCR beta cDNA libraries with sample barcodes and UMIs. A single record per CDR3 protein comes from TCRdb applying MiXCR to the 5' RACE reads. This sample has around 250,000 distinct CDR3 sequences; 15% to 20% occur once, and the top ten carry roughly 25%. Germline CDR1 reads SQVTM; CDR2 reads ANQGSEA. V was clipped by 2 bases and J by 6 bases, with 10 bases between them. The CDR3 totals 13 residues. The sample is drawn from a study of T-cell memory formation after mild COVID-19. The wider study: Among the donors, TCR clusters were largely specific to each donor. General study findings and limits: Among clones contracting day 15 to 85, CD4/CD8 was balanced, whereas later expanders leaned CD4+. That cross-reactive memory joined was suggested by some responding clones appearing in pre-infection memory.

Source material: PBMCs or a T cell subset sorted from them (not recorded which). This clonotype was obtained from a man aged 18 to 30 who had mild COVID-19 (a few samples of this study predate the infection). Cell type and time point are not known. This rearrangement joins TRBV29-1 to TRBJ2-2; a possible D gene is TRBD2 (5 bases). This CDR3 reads CSVERGDSGELFF. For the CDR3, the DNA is TGCAGCGTTGAACGGGGTGATTCCGGGGAGCTGTTTTTT.